This TCR beta chain was captured by sequencing in a study of beta chain features in type 1 diabetes. In the study overall: The study examined around 98,000,000 sorted cells across all samples.

Comment on this clone: Its specificity is not known.

The study reverse transcribed the entire isolated RNA, so it sequenced expressed TCRB transcripts. Here immunoSEQ multiplex PCR was the method, and the copy in TCRdb shows in-frame clones only, minus some. The top ten clones hold 0.015% to 0.02% of a sample with around 330,000 clones, approximately 11% of them seen once. Findings and limits, study-wide: For patients, the naive, central memory and Treg TCRB repertoires appeared more alike than for healthy donors. TCRB rearrangement may or may not be influenced by HLA type; here this remained unresolved.

CDR3 length: 15 residues. From germline, CDR1 is LNHNV and CDR2 YYDKDF (reference sequence). V shed 3 bases, J shed 9 bases, and the junction held 13 bases outside the gene matches. The sample consisted of naive CD4+ T cells from blood. The chain combines TRBV15 with TRBJ2-7, with TRBD1 matching 8 bases. This TCR came from a woman in her 30s in good health. The CDR3 region has the DNA TGTGCCACCAGCAGTGACCGTGGACAGGGATTACGGCAGTACTTC. Its translation: CATSSDRGQGLRQYF.